The present TCR beta chain was sequenced within a study of T cells after yellow fever vaccination. Looking at the study overall: Fractions with few cells were prepared using SMART-Seq v4 Ultra Low Input.

This clonotype was observed many times. What it binds is unknown. The CDR3 sequence is 15 residues long. J was trimmed by 7 bases and V by 0 bases; bases with no gene match: 6. Germline assignment: CDR1 SGHRS and CDR2 YFSETQ. Production of TCR cDNA was by 5'RACE template switching, which also added a universal primer site and UMIs. TCRdb passed the 5' RACE reads through MiXCR, listing each CDR3 protein once. The table shows 300,000 or so distinct CDR3 sequences, with 6.8% occurring only once. Study-wide results and caveats: Among primary-vaccination clones, most reappeared after the booster, at 95% to 96% for CD4 and about 90% for CD8. The study noted that FACS-sorted repertoires could contain abundant clonotypes contaminating from the bulk population.

The gene calls are TRBV5-1 and TRBJ2-3; 9 bases agree with TRBD2. The sequencing used PBMCs, collected roughly seven weeks after the first yellow fever vaccination. The TCR originated in a man younger than 35 who received the YFV17D yellow fever vaccine. CDR3 bases: TGCGCCAGCAGCTTGGCGGTGACTAGCGGCCATACGCAGTATTTT. Its protein product is CASSLAVTSGHTQYF. Combining the CDR3 with reference TRBV5-1 and TRBJ2-3 gives the whole variable domain KAGVTQTPRYLIKTRGQQVTLSCSPISGHRSVSWYQQTPGQGLQFLFEYFSETQRNKGNFPGRFSGRQFSNSRSEMNVSTLELGDSALYLCASSLAVTSGHTQYFGPGTRLTVL.